These T cell receptor beta chains were read from a single sample in a study of blood T cell repertoires in COVID-19. Sequencing used immunoSEQ multiplex PCR; TCRdb keeps in-frame clones, though not all of them. The sample includes about 260,000 clones, over 80% seen only once; the top ten take over 2.5%. Material: PBMCs or T cells enriched from blood (not recorded which). These receptors came from a woman aged 40 to 50 who had been exposed to COVID-19. Both conserved end residues are part of each CDR3. Each record gives: J gene, V gene, clone size, D gene, CDR3 protein, CDR3 DNA. The D gene is left open where the match is weak. Rows give clone size only sometimes, using once, few, many, or a class for an expanded clone.

>TRBJ1-2|TRBV2|NA|TRBD1
CASSEADRGSIGYTF
TGTGCCAGCAGTGAAGCGGACAGGGGGTCTATTGGCTACACCTTC
>TRBJ2-1|TRBV5-1|NA|NA
CASSVVSTGDNEQFF
TGCGCCAGCAGCGTTGTTTCGACAGGAGACAATGAGCAGTTCTTC
>TRBJ1-2|TRBV4-2|NA|NA
CASSQARATNYGYTF
TGTGCCAGCAGCCAAGCCAGGGCTACAAACTATGGCTACACCTTC
>TRBJ1-2|TRBV28|NA|NA
CAITLPPNYGYTF
TGTGCCATCACACTACCACCCAACTATGGCTACACCTTC
>TRBJ1-2|TRBV5-1|NA|NA
CASSEGQYNGYTF
TGTGCCAGCAGCGAGGGACAATACAATGGCTACACCTTC
>TRBJ1-2|TRBV7-6|NA|NA
CASSDSLYGYTF
TGTGCCAGCTCCGACAGCCTATATGGCTACACCTTC
>TRBJ2-1|TRBV4-2|NA|TRBD2
CASSQDQAGGPSYNEQFF
TGTGCCAGCAGCCAAGATCAAGCGGGGGGGCCCTCCTACAATGAGCAGTTCTTC
>TRBJ2-1|TRBV24-1|NA|TRBD1
CATSDLKGQGLYNEQFF
TGTGCCACCAGTGATTTAAAGGGACAGGGGTTATACAATGAGCAGTTCTTC
>TRBJ2-5|TRBV7-6|NA|TRBD2
CASTPSRGGRETQYF
TGTGCCAGCACCCCAAGCCGGGGGGGCAGGGAGACCCAGTACTTC
>TRBJ1-1|TRBV7-3|NA|NA
CASSSMRNTEAFF
TGTGCCAGCAGTTCGATGCGGAACACTGAAGCTTTCTTT
>TRBJ2-7|TRBV30|NA|NA
CAWSMSRSEQYF
TGTGCCTGGAGTATGTCGCGGAGCGAGCAGTACTTC
>TRBJ2-7|TRBV19|NA|NA
CASSLQGSYEQYF
TGTGCCAGTAGTTTACAGGGTTCCTACGAGCAGTACTTC
>TRBJ1-4|TRBV5-1|once|TRBD1
CASSRTGGAETNEKLFF
TGTGCCAGCAGCCGTACAGGGGGCGCAGAAACTAATGAAAAACTGTTTTTT
>TRBJ2-1|TRBV24-1|NA|TRBD1
CATSDSTGTGIYNEQFF
TGTGCCACCAGTGATTCGACCGGGACAGGGATCTACAATGAGCAGTTCTTC
>TRBJ1-2|TRBV20-1|NA|NA
CSASTVRQGTNYGYTF
TGCAGTGCTAGTACGGTTAGGCAGGGGACTAACTATGGCTACACCTTC
>TRBJ1-4|TRBV3-1/TRBV3-2|NA|TRBD1
CASSQGRGQGATNEKLFF
TGTGCCAGCAGCCAAGGGAGGGGACAGGGGGCAACTAATGAAAAACTGTTTTTT
>TRBJ2-1|TRBV11-2|NA|TRBD2
CASSFKTSGGNNEQFF
TGTGCCAGCAGCTTCAAGACTAGCGGGGGGAACAATGAGCAGTTCTTC
>TRBJ2-1|TRBV5-1|NA|NA
CASSLSSSAHNEQFF
TGTGCCAGCAGCTTGAGTTCCAGCGCCCACAATGAGCAGTTCTTC
>TRBJ2-5|TRBV6-2/TRBV6-3|NA|NA
CASSYPGVTQYF
TGTGCCAGCAGTTACCCAGGCGTGACCCAGTACTTC
>TRBJ1-5|TRBV19|NA|TRBD1
CASTQDRVQPQHF
TGTGCCAGTACCCAAGACAGGGTTCAGCCCCAGCATTTT
>TRBJ2-1|TRBV13|NA|TRBD1
CASSKKSRDRNEQFF
TGTGCCAGCAGCAAAAAGTCCCGGGACAGAAATGAGCAGTTCTTC
>TRBJ1-2|TRBV28|NA|NA
CASSFAEYYGYTF
TGTGCCAGCAGTTTCGCAGAATACTATGGCTACACCTTC